The T cell receptor (beta chain) described here comes from a study of T cells in Graves' hyperthyroidism and ophthalmopathy. Points from the study as a whole: From stable hyperthyroidism, ophthalmopathy was separated by a 13 V-J model. Blood held most thyroid clonotypes expanded above 0.001 frequency.

Germline trimming cut 3 bases from V and 3 bases from J; bases unmatched to any gene: 8. From germline, CDR1 is DFQATT and CDR2 SNEGSKA (reference sequence). CDR3 size: 15 residues. Those with hyperthyroidism were 18 to 65 years old, newly diagnosed, and ill for under 2 months. Using around 10 ml of fresh peripheral blood, PBMCs were prepared. For this clonotype: Its matching antigen is unknown.

The source material, RNA transcripts, was used to amplify TCR beta CDR3 regions. HTBI primers were the set used in a first-round RT-PCR of the TCR CDR3. MiXCR was run by TCRdb on the multiplex PCR reads, yielding one entry per CDR3 protein. This sample has about 290,000 distinct CDR3 sequences, with about an eighth found just once. Material for sequencing was blood. This TCR was sampled from a woman aged 25 to 45 with Graves' hyperthyroidism that later progressed to Graves' ophthalmopathy. This rearrangement joins TRBV20-1 to TRBJ2-3; the match to TRBD2 covers 8 bases. In nucleotides, the CDR3 is TGCAGTGCTAGGGAACCGGGACTAGGAACAGATACGCAGTATTTT. Its protein is CSAREPGLGTDTQYF.